This TCR beta chain was documented in a study of cytomegalovirus exposure and HLA in healthy donors. With respect to this clone: The junction departs from the called germline gene at one end, perhaps through a read error.

A multiplex PCR was run with 60 Vbeta primers and 13 Jbeta primers. Assay used: immunoSEQ multiplex PCR; TCRdb lists only in-frame clones, some missing. Among about 200,000 clones, about 82% were seen once, and the ten largest hold 2.9%. CDR3 size: 13 residues. Germline V gene sequence: CDR1 LGHNT, CDR2 FRNRAP. The TCR originated in a man younger than 40 in good health and CMV-seronegative. This chain connects TRBV12-5 to TRBJ2-7; TRBD1 agrees at 8 bases. Sequencing was done on a sample of PBMCs. CDR3 DNA: TGTGCTAGTGGTTTGTCCGGGACAGGCACCATACTCTTC. It encodes CASGLSGTGTILF.